The 10 T cell receptor beta chains in this list originate from one sample, sequenced in a study of CD8+CD57+ T cells in acquired aplastic anemia. TCR beta VDJ combinations and CDR3 sequences were profiled from genomic DNA. MiXCR, run by TCRdb on the reads, gives a single entry per CDR3 protein. This sample has 250,000 or so distinct CDR3 sequences, with around half found just once. Whoever was chosen for sequencing had shown CD8+CD57+ cell expansion by flow cytometry. Sequenced material: sorted CD4+, CD8+, or CD8+CD57+ T cells (not recorded which) from PBMCs. The receptors were gathered from a human donor with aplastic anemia.

This clonotype was recorded many times. The chain joins TRBV6-1 to TRBJ2-6, with no clear D. V was clipped by 8 bases and J by 2 bases, with 16 bases between them. This CDR3 contains 16 residues. The germline CDR1 and CDR2 sequences are MNHNS and SASEGT. Here the CDR3 DNA reads TGTGCCAGCGACTCACACTCTGGAGCTGGGGCCAACGTCCTGACTTTC. This sequence encodes CASDSHSGAGANVLTF.

This clonotype was observed many times. This chain links TRBV25-1 with TRBJ1-1; no definite D call. V lost 2 bases and J 12 bases, leaving 13 bases between the germline ends. Germline CDR1 and CDR2: MGHDK and SYGVNS. The CDR3 totals 12 residues. The CDR3 loop is CASSEGDFVTFF. CDR3 sequence (DNA): TGTGCCAGCAGTGAAGGGGATTTTGTGACTTTCTTT.

A word on this clonotype: A much larger clone lies a single base off, so this may be a read error. The CDR3 here is CASSPGQINTEALF. CDR3 nucleotide sequence: TGTGCCAGCAGCCCCGGACAGATAAACACTGAAGCTCTCTTT. This chain uses TRBV12-3 or TRBV12-4 with TRBJ1-1; D possibly corresponds to TRBD1 (6 bases). The CDR3 consists of 14 residues.

As concerns this clonotype: A much more abundant neighbour one base away suggests this may be a read error. The V call is TRBV7-9, the J call TRBJ2-3; 8 nucleotides agree with TRBD2. The V gene's germline CDR1 is SEHNR and CDR2 FQNEAQ (reference sequence). The CDR3 contains 17 residues. CDR3 loop: CASSLVNGRAGTDTQYF. CDR3 coding DNA: TGCGCCAGCAGCCTAGTCAACGGGAGGGCTGGCACAGATACGCAGTATTTT.

This clonotype occurred many times. This sequence joins TRBV29-1 and TRBJ2-5; 9 bases match TRBD1. Looked up from germline, CDR1 is SQVTM and CDR2 is ANQGSEA. V gave up 0 bases and J gave up 6 bases; unmatched junction bases: 8. CDR3 size: 15 residues. In DNA, the CDR3 is TGCAGCGTTGAAGAGGGGCGACAGGGGGTAAAGACCCAGTACTTC. Translating it yields CSVEEGRQGVKTQYF. The whole variable domain, filled in from reference TRBV29-1 and TRBJ2-5, reads SAVISQKPSRDICQRGTSLTIQCQVDSQVTMMFWYRQQPGQSLTLIATANQGSEATYESGFVIDKFPISRPNLTFSTLTVSNMSPEDSSIYLCSVEEGRQGVKTQYFGPGTRLLVL.

This clonotype occurred many times. J is TRBJ2-5 and V is TRBV5-1; TRBD2 agrees at 15 bases. After removal of 6 bases from V and 1 base from J, the junction contained 7 bases not matched to a gene. This CDR3 has 17 amino acids. CDR1 and CDR2 from the germline V gene are SGHRS and YFSETQ. The CDR3 here is CASTGLAGGHAQETQYF. For the CDR3, the DNA is TGCGCCAGCACCGGACTAGCGGGGGGGCATGCCCAAGAGACCCAGTACTTC.

The chain carries TRBV29-1 and TRBJ1-1; D unresolved. The V and J ends lost 5 bases and 1 base respectively, with 14 bases between them. CDR3 length equals 14 residues. Germline V gene lookup returns CDR1 SQVTM and CDR2 ANQGSEA. CDR3 sequence (DNA): TGCAGCGTTCTAGCGGGATTGCGGAACACTGAAGCTTTCTTT. This codes for CSVLAGLRNTEAFF.

This clonotype was counted at least ten times. The V call is TRBV28, the J call TRBJ2-7; TRBD1 might be the D (6 bases). V gave up 5 bases and J gave up 3 bases, with 11 bases separating them. Germline CDR1 is MDHEN and CDR2 is SYDVKM. The CDR3 covers 13 residues. CDR3 loop: CASSTNRDYEQYF. The CDR3 bases are TGTGCCAGCAGTACCAACAGGGACTACGAGCAGTACTTC.

On this clonotype itself: A much larger clone differs from this one at a single base, so this may be a read error. The chain combines TRBV6-2 or TRBV6-3 with TRBJ2-7; 7 bases agree with TRBD1. Germline V gene sequence: CDR1 MNHEY, CDR2 SVGEGT. After removal of 6 bases from V and 0 bases from J, the junction contained 5 bases not matched to a gene. The CDR3 sequence is 14 residues long. The DNA of the CDR3 is TGTGCCAGCAGCGGACAGGACAGCTCCTACGAGCAGTACTTC. Its translation is CASSGQDSSYEQYF.

This clonotype was detected ten times or more. This chain uses TRBV4-3 with TRBJ2-7, with 14 bases identical to TRBD2. The V gene end was trimmed by 3 bases and the J gene end by 2 bases; junction bases not matched to a gene: 6. Per germline, CDR1 LGHNA and CDR2 YSLEER. There are 17 residues in the CDR3. CDR3 amino acids: CASSQWTSGGKTYEQYF. For the CDR3, the DNA is TGCGCCAGCAGCCAGTGGACTAGCGGGGGGAAAACCTACGAGCAGTACTTC.